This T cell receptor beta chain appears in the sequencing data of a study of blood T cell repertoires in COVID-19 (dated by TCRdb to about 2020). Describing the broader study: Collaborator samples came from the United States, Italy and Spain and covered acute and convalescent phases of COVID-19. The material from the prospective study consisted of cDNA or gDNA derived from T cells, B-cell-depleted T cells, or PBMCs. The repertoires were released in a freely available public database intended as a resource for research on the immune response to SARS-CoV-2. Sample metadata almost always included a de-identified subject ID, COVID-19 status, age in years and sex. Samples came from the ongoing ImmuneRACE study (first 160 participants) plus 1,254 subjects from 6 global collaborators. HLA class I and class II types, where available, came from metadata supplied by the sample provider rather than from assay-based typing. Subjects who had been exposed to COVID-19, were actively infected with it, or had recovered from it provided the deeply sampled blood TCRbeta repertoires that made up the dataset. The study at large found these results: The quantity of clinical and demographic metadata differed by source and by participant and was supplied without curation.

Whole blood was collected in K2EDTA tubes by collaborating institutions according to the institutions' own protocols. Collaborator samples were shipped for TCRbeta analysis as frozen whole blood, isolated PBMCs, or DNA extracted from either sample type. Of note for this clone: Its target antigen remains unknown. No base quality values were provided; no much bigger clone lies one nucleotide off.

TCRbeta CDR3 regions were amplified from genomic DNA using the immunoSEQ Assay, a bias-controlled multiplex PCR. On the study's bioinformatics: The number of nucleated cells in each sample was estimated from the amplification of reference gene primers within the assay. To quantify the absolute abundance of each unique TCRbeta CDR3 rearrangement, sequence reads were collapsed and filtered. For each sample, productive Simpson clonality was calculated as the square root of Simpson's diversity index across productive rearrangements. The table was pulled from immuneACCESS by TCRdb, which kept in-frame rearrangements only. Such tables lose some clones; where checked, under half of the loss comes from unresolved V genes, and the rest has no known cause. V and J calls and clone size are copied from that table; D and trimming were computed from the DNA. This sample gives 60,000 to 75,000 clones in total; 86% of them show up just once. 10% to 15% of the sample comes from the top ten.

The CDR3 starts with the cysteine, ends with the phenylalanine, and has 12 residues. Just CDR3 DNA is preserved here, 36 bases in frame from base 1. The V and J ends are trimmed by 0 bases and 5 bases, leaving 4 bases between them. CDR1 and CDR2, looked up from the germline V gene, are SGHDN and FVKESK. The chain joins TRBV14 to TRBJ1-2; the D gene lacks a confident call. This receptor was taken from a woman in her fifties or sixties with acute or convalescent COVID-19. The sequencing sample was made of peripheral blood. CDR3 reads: CASSQDRYGYTF. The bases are TGTGCCAGCAGCCAAGACCGGTATGGCTACACCTTC.